A selection of T cell receptor beta chains follows, all from one sample in a study of post-analysis software for immune sequencing data. TCRdb fed the PCR reads into MiXCR, producing one record per CDR3 protein. In the table there are approximately 630,000 distinct CDR3 sequences, approximately 59% of which are singletons. The sample taken for sequencing was blood. All receptors come from a girl aged 2 to 9 with multiple sclerosis. CDR3s include the opening cysteine and the closing phenylalanine or tryptophan. The D gene is left open where the match is weak. Some rows mark clone size as missing; the rest say once, few, many or name a class of expanded clone.

j_gene,abundance,v_gene,d_gene,CDR3aa,CDR3nt
TRBJ2-7,NA,TRBV20-1,TRBD1,CSARTGALTYEQYF,TGCAGTGCTAGGACAGGGGCTCTAACCTACGAGCAGTACTTC
TRBJ2-1,NA,TRBV6-2/TRBV6-3,TRBD2,CASTYWRGTSGVNEQFF,TGTGCCAGCACCTACTGGAGGGGGACTAGCGGGGTCAATGAGCAGTTCTTC
TRBJ2-3,NA,TRBV5-1,NA,CASSPSGYASTDTQYF,TGCGCCAGCAGCCCAAGTGGTTACGCTAGCACAGATACGCAGTATTTT
TRBJ1-4,few,TRBV29-1,NA,CSVEATDRGRKLFF,TGCAGCGTTGAAGCCACGGACAGAGGGAGAAAACTGTTTTTT
TRBJ2-5,few,TRBV20-1,NA,CSASPTRWARLVRETQYF,TGCAGTGCCAGCCCAACGCGGTGGGCTAGATTGGTGCGAGAGACCCAGTACTTC
TRBJ2-7,NA,TRBV27,NA,CASSRRRQFWEQYF,TGTGCCAGCAGCAGACGCAGACAGTTTTGGGAGCAGTACTTC
TRBJ2-3,few,TRBV20-1,NA,CSASGEVPSTDTQYF,TGCAGTGCTAGTGGTGAGGTACCTAGCACAGATACGCAGTATTTT
TRBJ2-4,few,TRBV20-1,TRBD1,CSAQIQGIHIQYF,TGCAGTGCCCAAATACAGGGGATACACATTCAGTACTTC
TRBJ2-1,few,TRBV2,TRBD2,CASSEPGLAGVNEQFF,TGTGCCAGCAGTGAACCGGGACTAGCGGGAGTCAATGAGCAGTTCTTC
TRBJ2-3,NA,TRBV29-1,TRBD2,CSARTSASITDTQYF,TGCAGCGCCAGGACTAGCGCGAGCATCACAGATACGCAGTATTTT
TRBJ2-3,NA,TRBV7-2,NA,CASSYTGPPDTQYF,TGTGCCAGCAGTTACACGGGACCCCCAGATACGCAGTATTTT
TRBJ2-7,once,TRBV6-1,NA,CASSEAEFGGVYEQYF,TGTGCCAGCAGTGAAGCGGAGTTTGGGGGAGTCTACGAGCAGTACTTC
TRBJ2-5,NA,TRBV20-1,NA,CSARAQGQETQYF,TGCAGTGCTAGAGCACAGGGCCAAGAGACCCAGTACTTC
TRBJ2-1,NA,TRBV29-1,TRBD1,CSVDATGSYNEQFF,TGCAGCGTTGATGCGACAGGGTCTTACAATGAGCAGTTCTTC
TRBJ1-2,NA,TRBV10-3,NA,CAISESRGTANYGYTF,TGTGCCATCAGTGAGTCACGAGGGACCGCTAACTATGGCTACACCTTC
TRBJ2-7,NA,TRBV5-1,TRBD2,CASSPGLAVDEQYF,TGCGCCAGCAGCCCCGGACTAGCGGTCGACGAGCAGTACTTC
TRBJ1-4,few,TRBV6-6,NA,CASSYRVGEKLFF,TGTGCCAGCAGTTACCGGGTTGGCGAAAAACTGTTTTTT
TRBJ1-2,NA,TRBV11-2,NA,CASSPSGGQIYGYTF,TGTGCCAGCAGCCCATCCGGCGGACAGATATATGGCTACACCTTC
TRBJ2-7,NA,TRBV20-1,TRBD1,CSARDMAGGDYEQYF,TGCAGTGCTAGAGATATGGCAGGGGGAGACTACGAGCAGTACTTC
TRBJ2-6,few,TRBV6-1,NA,CATSAGPGANVLTF,TGTGCCACCTCGGCCGGGCCTGGGGCCAACGTCCTGACTTTC
TRBJ2-1,NA,TRBV29-1,TRBD2,CSVGSSGGWGEQFF,TGCAGCGTTGGGTCAAGCGGGGGGTGGGGTGAGCAGTTCTTC
TRBJ2-6,NA,TRBV5-1,TRBD1,CASRSGTAYSGANVLTF,TGCGCCAGCAGATCCGGGACAGCTTACTCTGGGGCCAACGTCCTGACTTTC
TRBJ2-7,few,TRBV5-6,TRBD1,CASSLGVRDRYLYEQYF,TGTGCCAGCAGCTTAGGAGTTCGGGACAGGTACCTCTACGAGCAGTACTTC
TRBJ2-5,NA,TRBV4-2,NA,CASSQDRSGVETQYF,TGTGCCAGCAGCCAAGATCGCAGTGGCGTGGAGACCCAGTACTTC
TRBJ2-1,NA,TRBV7-2,NA,CASSFEYEQFF,TGTGCCAGCAGCTTCGAGTACGAGCAGTTCTTC
TRBJ2-1,many,TRBV7-9,TRBD1,CASSQRTGDSNEQFF,TGTGCCAGCAGCCAACGGACAGGGGACTCTAATGAGCAGTTCTTC
TRBJ1-2,NA,TRBV20-1,TRBD1,CSASSTGGGGYTF,TGCAGTGCTTCCTCGACAGGGGGCGGTGGCTACACCTTC
TRBJ2-3,once,TRBV7-2,NA,CASREARGTDTQYF,TGTGCCAGCAGAGAGGCGAGGGGTACAGATACGCAGTATTTT
TRBJ2-4,NA,TRBV4-2,NA,CASSQFRGSIQYF,TGTGCCAGCAGCCAATTCAGGGGCAGCATTCAGTACTTC
TRBJ2-7,NA,TRBV12-5,NA,CASGDSDWRSYEQYF,TGTGCTAGTGGTGATTCGGACTGGAGGAGCTACGAGCAGTACTTC
TRBJ2-7,few,TRBV20-1,TRBD2,CSARDGTSGDYEQYF,TGCAGTGCTAGAGATGGGACTAGCGGTGACTACGAGCAGTACTTC
TRBJ2-3,NA,TRBV20-1,NA,CSARGLDNTDTQYF,TGCAGTGCTAGGGGGCTAGACAACACAGATACGCAGTATTTT
TRBJ2-2,NA,TRBV5-1,NA,CASSSSGSLDTGELFF,TGCGCCAGCAGCTCCTCTGGGTCTCTGGACACCGGGGAGCTGTTTTTT
TRBJ1-2,NA,TRBV29-1,NA,CSSSTGPNYGYTF,TGCAGCTCCAGTACAGGGCCCAACTATGGCTACACCTTC
TRBJ2-1,few,TRBV30,NA,CAWSTVNEQFF,TGTGCCTGGAGTACAGTCAATGAGCAGTTCTTC
TRBJ1-5,NA,TRBV6-2/TRBV6-3,NA,CASSRGTSQPQHF,TGTGCCAGCAGTAGGGGTACATCTCAGCCCCAGCATTTT
TRBJ1-2,NA,TRBV5-1,NA,CASSFNLKAGQVDYGYTF,TGCGCCAGCAGCTTTAATTTGAAAGCAGGGCAGGTTGACTATGGCTACACCTTC
TRBJ2-1,NA,TRBV20-1,NA,CSARWPASNEQFF,TGCAGTGCTAGATGGCCGGCGAGCAATGAGCAGTTCTTC
TRBJ1-2,NA,TRBV10-3,NA,CAISDTGRGYTF,TGTGCCATCAGTGATACAGGGAGAGGCTACACCTTC
TRBJ2-1,NA,TRBV20-1,TRBD2,CSARAGGRSYNEQFF,TGCAGTGCCAGGGCGGGAGGGAGGTCCTACAATGAGCAGTTCTTC
TRBJ1-2,few,TRBV7-9,TRBD1,CASSLAVTGPNYGYTF,TGTGCCAGCAGCTTGGCCGTGACAGGGCCTAACTATGGCTACACCTTC
TRBJ1-1,NA,TRBV10-3,TRBD1,CAIAGQDTEAFF,TGTGCCATCGCGGGACAGGACACTGAAGCTTTCTTT
TRBJ2-3,NA,TRBV11-2,NA,CASSLRGAFFTDTQYF,TGTGCCAGCAGCTTAAGAGGTGCGTTCTTCACAGATACGCAGTATTTT
TRBJ1-1,few,TRBV2,NA,CATQGETEAFF,TGTGCCACCCAGGGAGAGACTGAAGCTTTCTTT
TRBJ1-2,NA,TRBV7-2,TRBD1,CASRGTGEGYGYTF,TGTGCCAGCAGAGGGACAGGGGAGGGCTATGGCTACACCTTC
TRBJ2-3,few,TRBV20-1,NA,CSARGTHTTDTQYF,TGCAGTGCTAGAGGTACTCACACCACAGATACGCAGTATTTT
TRBJ2-3,NA,TRBV29-1,TRBD1,CSVDLQGTDTQYF,TGCAGCGTTGATTTACAGGGGACAGATACGCAGTATTTT
TRBJ2-1,few,TRBV20-1,TRBD2,CSAISGSSYNEQFF,TGCAGTGCTATTAGCGGGAGCTCCTACAATGAGCAGTTCTTC
TRBJ2-1,once,TRBV7-9,TRBD2,CASSLAAGSMVDEQFF,TGTGCCAGCAGCTTAGCAGCGGGGTCTATGGTTGATGAGCAGTTCTTC
TRBJ2-3,NA,TRBV20-1,TRBD2,CSAPIGTSLSTDTQYF,TGCAGTGCCCCCATCGGGACTAGCTTATCCACAGATACGCAGTATTTT